This T cell receptor (beta chain) was obtained from a study of blood T cells in healthy people across ages. A second PCR, run for roughly 6 to 11 cycles, used a sample-barcoded 5' primer plus a J-beta primer mix. TCRdb analysed the 5' RACE reads with MiXCR anew, one entry per CDR3 protein. The table includes 1.8 million or so distinct CDR3 sequences, approximately 40% detected once. This receptor was taken from a human donor in good health. The sample was blood.

The CDR3 protein is CASSPFRDSSVHEQYF. As DNA, the CDR3 is TGTGCCAGCAGCCCTTTTCGGGACTCTAGCGTTCACGAGCAGTACTTC. This sequence joins TRBV14 and TRBJ2-4; tentative D call: TRBD2 (6 bases). The J call may not be correct, given that the DNA end is closer to TRBJ2-7. CDR3 length: 16 amino acids. From germline, CDR1 is SGHDN and CDR2 FVKESK.